Listed here is a single T cell receptor (beta chain). This specimen belongs to a study of blood T cell repertoires in COVID-19. Overall study context: Donors in the United States, Italy and Spain gave samples during acute or convalescent COVID-19. From T cells, B-cell-depleted T cells, or PBMCs came the material, which was cDNA or gDNA.

Germline V gene data show CDR1 as SEHNR and CDR2 as FQNEAQ (reference sequence). CDR3 size: 13 residues. Trimming cost V 5 bases and J 4 bases, with 12 bases left between them. Assay: immunoSEQ multiplex PCR; the TCRdb copy retains only in-frame clones and omits some. The sample includes over 200,000 clones, roughly 90% of them seen just once. Sample: peripheral blood. The origin of this receptor is a woman aged 55-75 years with acute or convalescent COVID-19. The genes are TRBV7-9 and TRBJ2-7, with unresolved D. Here the CDR3 DNA reads TGTGCCAGCAGCAGGGCCCCCCTATACGAGCAGTACTTC. This gives the protein CASSRAPLYEQYF.